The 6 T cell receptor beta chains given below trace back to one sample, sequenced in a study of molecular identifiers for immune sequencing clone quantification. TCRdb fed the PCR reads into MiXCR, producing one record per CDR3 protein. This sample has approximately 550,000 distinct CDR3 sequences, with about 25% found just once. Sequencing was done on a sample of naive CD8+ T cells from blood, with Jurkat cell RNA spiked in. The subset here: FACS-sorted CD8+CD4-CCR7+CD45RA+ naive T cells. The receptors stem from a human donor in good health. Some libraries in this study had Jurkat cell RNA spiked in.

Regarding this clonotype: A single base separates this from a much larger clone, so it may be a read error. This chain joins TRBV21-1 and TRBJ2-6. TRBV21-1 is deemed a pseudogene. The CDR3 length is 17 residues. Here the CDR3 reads CASSKAYWHSGANVLTF. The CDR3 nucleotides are TGTGCCAGCAGCAAAGCGTATTGGCATTCTGGGGCCAACGTCCTGACTTTC.

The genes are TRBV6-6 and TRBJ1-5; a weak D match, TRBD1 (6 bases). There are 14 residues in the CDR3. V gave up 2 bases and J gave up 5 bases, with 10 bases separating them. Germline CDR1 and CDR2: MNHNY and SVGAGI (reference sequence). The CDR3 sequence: CASSYLQGHQPQHF. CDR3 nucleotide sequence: TGTGCCAGCAGTTACCTGCAGGGGCATCAGCCCCAGCATTTT.

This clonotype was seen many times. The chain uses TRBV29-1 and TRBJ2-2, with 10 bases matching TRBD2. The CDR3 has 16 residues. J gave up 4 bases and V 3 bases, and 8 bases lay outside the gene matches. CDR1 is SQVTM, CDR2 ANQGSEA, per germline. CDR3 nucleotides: TGCAGCGTTGATCCTAGCGGGGGATCGGGCACCGGGGAGCTGTTTTTT. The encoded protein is CSVDPSGGSGTGELFF.

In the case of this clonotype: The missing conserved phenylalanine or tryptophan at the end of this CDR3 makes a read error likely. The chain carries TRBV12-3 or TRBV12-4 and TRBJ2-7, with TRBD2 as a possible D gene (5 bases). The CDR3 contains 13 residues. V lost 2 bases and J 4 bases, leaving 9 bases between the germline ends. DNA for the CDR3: TGTGCCAGCAGTTTACTAGCTTATTACGAGCAGTACTCC. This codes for CASSLLAYYEQYS.

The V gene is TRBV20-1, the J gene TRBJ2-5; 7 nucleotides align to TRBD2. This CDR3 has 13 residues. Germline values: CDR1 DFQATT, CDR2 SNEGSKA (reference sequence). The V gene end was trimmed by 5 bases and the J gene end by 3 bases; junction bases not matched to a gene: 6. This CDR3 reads CSAAWTSEETQYF. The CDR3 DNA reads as TGCAGTGCTGCGTGGACTAGTGAAGAGACCCAGTACTTC.

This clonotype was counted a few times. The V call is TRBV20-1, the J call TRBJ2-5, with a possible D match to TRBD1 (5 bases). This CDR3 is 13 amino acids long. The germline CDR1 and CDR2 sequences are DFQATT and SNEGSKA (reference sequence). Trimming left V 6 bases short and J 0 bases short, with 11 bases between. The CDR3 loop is CSAKRQYQETQYF. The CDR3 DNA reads TGCAGTGCAAAGAGACAGTACCAAGAGACCCAGTACTTC.